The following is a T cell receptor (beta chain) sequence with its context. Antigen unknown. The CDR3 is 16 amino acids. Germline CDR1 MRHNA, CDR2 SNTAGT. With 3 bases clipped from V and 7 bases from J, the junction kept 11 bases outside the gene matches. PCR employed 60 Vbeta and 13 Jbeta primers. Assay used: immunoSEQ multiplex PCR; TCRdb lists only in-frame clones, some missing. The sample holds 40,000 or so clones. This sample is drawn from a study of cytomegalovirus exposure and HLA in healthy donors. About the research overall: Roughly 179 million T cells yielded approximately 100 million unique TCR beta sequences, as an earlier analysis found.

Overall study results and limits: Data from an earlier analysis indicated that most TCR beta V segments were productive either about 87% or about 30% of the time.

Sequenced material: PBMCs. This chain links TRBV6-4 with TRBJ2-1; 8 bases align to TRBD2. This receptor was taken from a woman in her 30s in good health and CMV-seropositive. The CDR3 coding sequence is TGTGCCAGCAGTGAATCGGAAAGCGGGGGCAGGAATGAGCAGTTCTTC. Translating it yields CASSESESGGRNEQFF.